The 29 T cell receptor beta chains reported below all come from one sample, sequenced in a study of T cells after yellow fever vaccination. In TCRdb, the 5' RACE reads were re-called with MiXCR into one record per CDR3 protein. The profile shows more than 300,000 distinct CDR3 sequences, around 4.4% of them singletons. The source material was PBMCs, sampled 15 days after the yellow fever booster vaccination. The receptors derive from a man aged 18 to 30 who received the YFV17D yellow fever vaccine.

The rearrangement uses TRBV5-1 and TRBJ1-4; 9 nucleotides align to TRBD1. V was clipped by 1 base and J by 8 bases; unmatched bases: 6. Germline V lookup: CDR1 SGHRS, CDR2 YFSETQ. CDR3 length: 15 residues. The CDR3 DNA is TGCGCCAGCAGCTTGCCGGGACAGGGTTTCGAAAAACTGTTTTTT. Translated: CASSLPGQGFEKLFF.

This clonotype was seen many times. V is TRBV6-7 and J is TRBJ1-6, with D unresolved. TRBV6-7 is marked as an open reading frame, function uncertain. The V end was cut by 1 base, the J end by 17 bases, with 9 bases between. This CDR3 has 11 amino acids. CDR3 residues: CASSYWHEIHF. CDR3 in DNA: TGTGCCAGCAGTTACTGGCATGAAATCCACTTT.

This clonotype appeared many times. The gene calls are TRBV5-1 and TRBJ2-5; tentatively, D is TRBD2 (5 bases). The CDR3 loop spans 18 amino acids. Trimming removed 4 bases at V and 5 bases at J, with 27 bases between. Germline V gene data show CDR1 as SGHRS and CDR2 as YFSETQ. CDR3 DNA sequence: TGCGCCAGCAGCCCGTATACTCCCATAGTAGGACGCGGGGAGACCCAGTACTTC. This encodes CASSPYTPIVGRGETQYF.

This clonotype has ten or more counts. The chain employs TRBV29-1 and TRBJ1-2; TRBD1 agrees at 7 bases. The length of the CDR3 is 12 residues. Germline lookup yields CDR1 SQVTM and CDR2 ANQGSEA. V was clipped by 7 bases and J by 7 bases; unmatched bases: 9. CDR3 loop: CSARGPWGGYTF. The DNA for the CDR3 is TGCAGCGCGAGGGGGCCTTGGGGTGGCTACACCTTC.

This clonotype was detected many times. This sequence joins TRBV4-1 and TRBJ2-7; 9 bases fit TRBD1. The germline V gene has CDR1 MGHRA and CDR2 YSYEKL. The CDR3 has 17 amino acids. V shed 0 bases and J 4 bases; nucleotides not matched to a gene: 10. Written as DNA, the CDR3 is TGCGCCAGCAGCCAAGACGGGTCCGGGACAGGGCGGTACGAGCAGTACTTC. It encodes CASSQDGSGTGRYEQYF.

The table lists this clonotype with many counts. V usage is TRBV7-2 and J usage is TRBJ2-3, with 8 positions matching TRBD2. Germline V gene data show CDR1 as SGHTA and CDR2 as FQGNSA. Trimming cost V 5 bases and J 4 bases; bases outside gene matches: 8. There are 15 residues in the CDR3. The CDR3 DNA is TGTGCCAGCAGCGTACTCTACGGGGGGGCAGATACGCAGTATTTT. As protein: CASSVLYGGADTQYF.

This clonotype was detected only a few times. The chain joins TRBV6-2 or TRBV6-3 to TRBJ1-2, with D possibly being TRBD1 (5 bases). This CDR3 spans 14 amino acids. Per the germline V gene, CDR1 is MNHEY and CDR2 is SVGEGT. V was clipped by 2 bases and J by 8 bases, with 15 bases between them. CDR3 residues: CASSYPGLSVGYTF. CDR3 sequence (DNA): TGTGCCAGCAGTTACCCGGGACTTTCTGTGGGCTACACCTTC.

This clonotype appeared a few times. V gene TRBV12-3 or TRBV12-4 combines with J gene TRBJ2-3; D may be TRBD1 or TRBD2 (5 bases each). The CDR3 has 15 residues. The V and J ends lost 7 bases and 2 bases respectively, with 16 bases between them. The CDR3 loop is CASTPGDRFTDTQYF. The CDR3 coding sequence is TGTGCCAGCACCCCCGGGGACCGGTTCACAGATACGCAGTATTTT.

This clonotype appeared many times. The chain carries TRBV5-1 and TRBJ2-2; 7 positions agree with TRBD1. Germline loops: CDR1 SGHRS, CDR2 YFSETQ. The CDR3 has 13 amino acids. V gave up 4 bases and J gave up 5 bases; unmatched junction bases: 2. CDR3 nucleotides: TGCGCCAGCAGCGCACAGGGGACCGGGGAGCTGTTTTTT. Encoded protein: CASSAQGTGELFF.

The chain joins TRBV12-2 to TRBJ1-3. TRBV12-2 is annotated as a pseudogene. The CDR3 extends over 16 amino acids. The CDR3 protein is CASRSRGGSTVNTIYF. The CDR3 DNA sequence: TGTGCAAGTCGCTCCCGGGGAGGGAGCACCGTGAACACCATATATTTT.

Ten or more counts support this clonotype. The CDR3 DNA follows: TGTGCCAGCAGTTTGGGGATAGGGGGCGAGCAGTACGTC. It encodes CASSLGIGGEQYV. V is TRBV12-3 or TRBV12-4 and J is TRBJ2-7; tentative D call: TRBD1 (6 bases). Deletions cut 3 bases from V and 6 bases from J, with 12 bases between. This CDR3 spans 13 amino acids.

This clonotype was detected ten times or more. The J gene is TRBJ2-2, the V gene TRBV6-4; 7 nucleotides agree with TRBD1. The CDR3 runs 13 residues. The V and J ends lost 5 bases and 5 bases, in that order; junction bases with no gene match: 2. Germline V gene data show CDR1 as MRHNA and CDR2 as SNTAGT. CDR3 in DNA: TGTGCCAGCAGTTCCAGGGGGACCGGGGAGCTGTTTTTT. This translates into CASSSRGTGELFF.

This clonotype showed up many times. The CDR3 bases are TGTGCCAGCAGAAGGGGAGAGGGACCCGCTCAGTTCTTC. It yields the protein CASRRGEGPAQFF. The gene calls are TRBV6-1 and TRBJ2-1; perhaps D is TRBD1 or TRBD2 (5 bases each). Germline V gives CDR1 MNHNS, CDR2 SASEGT. Trimming cost V 6 bases and J 13 bases, with 19 bases left between them. The CDR3 is 13 amino acids.

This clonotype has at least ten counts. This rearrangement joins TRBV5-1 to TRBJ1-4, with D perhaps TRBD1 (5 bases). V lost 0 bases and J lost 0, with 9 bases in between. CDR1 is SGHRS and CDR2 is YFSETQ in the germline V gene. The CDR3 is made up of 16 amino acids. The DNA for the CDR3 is TGCGCCAGCAGCTTGGACGGGGGGGCAACTAATGAAAAACTGTTTTTT. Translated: CASSLDGGATNEKLFF. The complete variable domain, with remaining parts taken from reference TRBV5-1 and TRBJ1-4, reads KAGVTQTPRYLIKTRGQQVTLSCSPISGHRSVSWYQQTPGQGLQFLFEYFSETQRNKGNFPGRFSGRQFSNSRSEMNVSTLELGDSALYLCASSLDGGATNEKLFFGSGTQLSVL.

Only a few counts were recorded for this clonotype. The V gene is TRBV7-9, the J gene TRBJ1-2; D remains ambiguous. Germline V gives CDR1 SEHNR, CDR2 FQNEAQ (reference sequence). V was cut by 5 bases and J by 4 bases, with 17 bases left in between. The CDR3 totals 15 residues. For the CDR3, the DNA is TGTGCCAGCAGCCCCCCTATTCTAGGCCCCTATGGCTACACCTTC. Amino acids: CASSPPILGPYGYTF. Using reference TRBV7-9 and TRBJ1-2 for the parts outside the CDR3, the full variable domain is DTGVSQNPRHKITKRGQNVTFRCDPISEHNRLYWYRQTLGQGPEFLTYFQNEAQLEKSRLLSDRFSAERPKGSFSTLEIQRTEQGDSAMYLCASSPPILGPYGYTFGSGTRLTVV.

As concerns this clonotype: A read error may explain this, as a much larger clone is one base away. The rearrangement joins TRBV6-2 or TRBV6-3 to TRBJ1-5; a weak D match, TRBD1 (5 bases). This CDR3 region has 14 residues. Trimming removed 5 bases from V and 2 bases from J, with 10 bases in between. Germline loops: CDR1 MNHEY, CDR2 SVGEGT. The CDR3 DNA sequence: TGTGCCAGCAGTATCAGGGTCGGCAATCAGCCCCAGCATTTT. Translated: CASSIRVGNQPQHF.

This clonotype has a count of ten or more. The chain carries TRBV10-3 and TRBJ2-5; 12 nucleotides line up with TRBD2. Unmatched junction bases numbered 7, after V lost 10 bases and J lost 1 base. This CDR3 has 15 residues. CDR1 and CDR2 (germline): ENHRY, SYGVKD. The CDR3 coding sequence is TGTGCCAGCCTCCCTAGCGGGGGGGCCCAAGAGACCCAGTACTTC. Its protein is CASLPSGGAQETQYF.

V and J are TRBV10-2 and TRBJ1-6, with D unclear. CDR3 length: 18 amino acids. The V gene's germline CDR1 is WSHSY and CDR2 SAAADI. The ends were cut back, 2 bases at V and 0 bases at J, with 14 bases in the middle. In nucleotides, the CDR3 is TGCGCCAGCAGTGAGCCCAGGACGGGAAGCTCCTATAATTCACCCCTCCACTTT. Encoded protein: CASSEPRTGSSYNSPLHF.

The CDR3 reads CASSPSLYRDSNTEAFF. As DNA, the CDR3 is TGTGCCAGCTCACCAAGCCTGTATCGGGACAGTAATACAGAAGCTTTCTTT. The rearrangement joins TRBV18 to TRBJ1-1; 7 nucleotides align to TRBD1. CDR1 is KGHSH and CDR2 is LQKENI in the germline V gene. The CDR3 has 17 amino acids. Trimming took 2 bases from V and 8 from J; bases not matched to a gene: 17.

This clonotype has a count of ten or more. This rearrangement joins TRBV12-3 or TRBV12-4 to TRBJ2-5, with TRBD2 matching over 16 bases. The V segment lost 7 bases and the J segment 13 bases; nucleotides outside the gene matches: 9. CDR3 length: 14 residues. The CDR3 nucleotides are TGTGCCAGCACCACCACGGGACTAGCGGGGGGGCTGTACTTC. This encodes CASTTTGLAGGLYF.

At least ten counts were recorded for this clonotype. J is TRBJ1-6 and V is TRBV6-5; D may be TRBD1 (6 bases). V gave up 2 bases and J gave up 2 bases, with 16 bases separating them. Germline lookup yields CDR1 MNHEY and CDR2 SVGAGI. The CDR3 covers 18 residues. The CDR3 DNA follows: TGTGCCAGCAGTTACGGGCGATGGGGGCGCACCTATAATTCACCCCTCCACTTT. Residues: CASSYGRWGRTYNSPLHF.

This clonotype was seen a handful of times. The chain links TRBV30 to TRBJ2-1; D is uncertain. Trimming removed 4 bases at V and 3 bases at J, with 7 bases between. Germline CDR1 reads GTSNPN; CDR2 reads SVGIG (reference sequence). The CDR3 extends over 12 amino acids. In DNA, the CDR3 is TGTGCCTGGATTGCAGGCTACAATGAGCAGTTCTTC. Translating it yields CAWIAGYNEQFF.

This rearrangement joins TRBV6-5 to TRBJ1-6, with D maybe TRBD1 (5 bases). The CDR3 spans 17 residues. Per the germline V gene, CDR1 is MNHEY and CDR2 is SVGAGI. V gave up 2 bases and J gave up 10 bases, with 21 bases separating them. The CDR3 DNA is TGTGCCAGCAGTTACCATCGTCCAGGGAGGGAAGCGTCACCCCTCCACTTT. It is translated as CASSYHRPGREASPLHF.

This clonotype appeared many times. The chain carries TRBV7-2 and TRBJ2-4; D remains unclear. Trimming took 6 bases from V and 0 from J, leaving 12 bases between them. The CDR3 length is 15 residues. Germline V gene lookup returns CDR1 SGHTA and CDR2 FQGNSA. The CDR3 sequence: CASSYQPLAKNIQYF. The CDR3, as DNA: TGTGCCAGCAGTTACCAGCCCTTAGCCAAAAACATTCAGTACTTC.

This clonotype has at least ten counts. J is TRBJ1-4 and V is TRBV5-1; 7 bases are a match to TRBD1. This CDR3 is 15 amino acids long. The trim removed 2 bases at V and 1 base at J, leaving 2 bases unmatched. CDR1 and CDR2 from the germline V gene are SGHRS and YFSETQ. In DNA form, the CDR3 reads TGCGCCAGCAGCTTCCGACAGGGAACTAATGAAAAACTGTTTTTT. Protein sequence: CASSFRQGTNEKLFF.

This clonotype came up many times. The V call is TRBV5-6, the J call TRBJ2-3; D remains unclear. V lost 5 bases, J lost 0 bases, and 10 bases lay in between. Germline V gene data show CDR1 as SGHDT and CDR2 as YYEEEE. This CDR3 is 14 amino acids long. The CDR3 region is CASRSGFSTDTQYF. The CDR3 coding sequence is TGTGCCAGCAGGTCCGGATTTAGCACAGATACGCAGTATTTT.

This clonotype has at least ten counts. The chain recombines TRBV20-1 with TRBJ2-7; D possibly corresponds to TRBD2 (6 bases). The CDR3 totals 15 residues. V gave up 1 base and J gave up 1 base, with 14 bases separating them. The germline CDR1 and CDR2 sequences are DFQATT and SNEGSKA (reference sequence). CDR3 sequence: CSARVPRGLSYEQYV. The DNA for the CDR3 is TGCAGTGCTAGAGTCCCGCGGGGCCTTTCCTACGAGCAGTACGTC.

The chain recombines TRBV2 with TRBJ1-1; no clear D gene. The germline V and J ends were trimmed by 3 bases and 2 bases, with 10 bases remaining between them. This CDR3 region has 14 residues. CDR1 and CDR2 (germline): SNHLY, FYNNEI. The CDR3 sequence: CASSDLGINTEAFF. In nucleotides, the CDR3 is TGTGCCAGCAGTGACTTAGGGATTAACACTGAAGCTTTCTTT. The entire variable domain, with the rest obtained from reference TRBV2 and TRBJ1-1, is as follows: EPEVTQTPSHQVTQMGQEVILRCVPISNHLYFYWYRQILGQKVEFLVSFYNNEISEKSEIFDDQFSVERPDGSNFTLKIRSTKLEDSAMYFCASSDLGINTEAFFGQGTRLTVV.

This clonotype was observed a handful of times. The CDR3 loop reads CASSYAARADTQYF. For the CDR3, the DNA is TGTGCCAGCAGTTACGCGGCCAGGGCAGATACGCAGTATTTT. This chain connects TRBV6-6 to TRBJ2-3; tentative D call: TRBD1 (5 bases). The germline V gene has CDR1 MNHNY and CDR2 SVGAGI (reference sequence). The CDR3 contains 14 residues. Trimming took off 2 bases at V and 4 bases at J, with 10 bases between the two ends.